This T cell receptor beta chain was sequenced for a study of cytomegalovirus exposure and HLA in healthy donors. Study-level results: With DRB1 most and HLA-C fewest, TCR association rates differed between HLA loci in a later analysis. In a later analysis, the majority of CMV-associated beta chains seemingly showed HLA restriction. The classifier, whose performance was assessed in both the original and validation cohorts, reportedly diagnosed cytomegalovirus status with high specificity and sensitivity.

Germline CDR1 SEHNR, CDR2 FQNEAQ (reference sequence). CDR3 size: 10 residues. A remark on this clone: Its antigen is currently unknown. The junction does not match germline at one end; this may be a read error.

In the PCR, 60 Vbeta and 13 Jbeta primers were used. TCRdb keeps only in-frame clones here, not all; method: immunoSEQ multiplex PCR. The sample totals about 99,000 clones. There were likely unrecorded immune exposures, though donors were nominally healthy when sampled. Sequencing used PBMCs. The sequence came from a man aged 40-49 years in good health and CMV-seronegative. This chain joins TRBV7-9 and TRBJ1-2, with D possibly being TRBD1 (5 bases). CDR3 nucleotide sequence: TGTGCCAGCAGCGGGACTGATCTTTTCTTC. This translates into CASSGTDLFF.